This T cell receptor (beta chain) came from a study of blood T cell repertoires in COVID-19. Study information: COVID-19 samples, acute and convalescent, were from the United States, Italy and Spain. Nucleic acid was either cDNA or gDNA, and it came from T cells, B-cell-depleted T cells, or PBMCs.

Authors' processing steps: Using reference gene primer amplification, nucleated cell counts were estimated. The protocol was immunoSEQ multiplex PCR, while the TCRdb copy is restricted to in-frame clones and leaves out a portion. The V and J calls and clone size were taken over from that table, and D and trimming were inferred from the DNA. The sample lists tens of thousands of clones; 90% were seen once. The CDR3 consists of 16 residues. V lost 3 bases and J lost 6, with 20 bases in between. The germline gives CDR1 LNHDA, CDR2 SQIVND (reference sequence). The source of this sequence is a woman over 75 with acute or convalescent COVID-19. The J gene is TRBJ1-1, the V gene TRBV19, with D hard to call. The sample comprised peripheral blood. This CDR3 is CASSIIGRTTVAEAFF. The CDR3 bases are TGTGCCAGTAGTATTATTGGAAGGACTACGGTGGCTGAAGCTTTCTTT. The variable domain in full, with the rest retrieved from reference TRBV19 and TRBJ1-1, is DGGITQSPKYLFRKEGQNVTLSCEQNLNHDAMYWYRQDPGQGLRLIYYSQIVNDFQKGDIAEGYSVSREKKESFPLTVTSAQKNPTAFYLCASSIIGRTTVAEAFFGQGTRLTVV.